This T cell receptor beta chain was sequenced during a study of shared clonotypes between healthy human individuals. From germline, CDR1 is MGHDK and CDR2 SYGVNS. Deletions cut 3 bases from V and 4 bases from J, with 6 bases between. CDR3 length: 12 amino acids. The authors divided CD4+ cells into CD45RA+ naive and CD45RA-negative memory subsets. The authors loaded about 0.2 ug DNA, some 32,000 T cell genomes, into sorted-subset replicate PCRs. Only in-frame clones appear in the TCRdb table, and some are missing; sequencing was by immunoSEQ multiplex PCR. The sample records approximately 1,000,000 clones, 70% to 80% being singletons.

This sequence joins TRBV25-1 and TRBJ1-2, with D hard to call. Source material: memory CD4+ T cells from PBMCs. Stated subset: CD45RA-negative fraction. The sequence was obtained from a young man in good health. Some clones in this sample may be carry-over from other donors' samples. Here the CDR3 reads CASSDPGYGYTF. The CDR3, as DNA: TGTGCCAGCAGTGATCCCGGCTATGGCTACACCTTC.